Many counts were recorded for the clone carrying this TCR beta chain. Its specificity is not known. Individually, cDNA molecules had unique molecular identifiers attached to them. Each CDR3 protein is one row after TCRdb ran MiXCR on the 5' RACE reads. The sample comprises roughly 45,000 distinct CDR3 sequences, 12% of which are singletons, and about 8.9% rests with the top ten. This sample is part of a study of early T cells in non-severe SARS-CoV-2 infection. Study at large: With bulk RNA from unsorted whole blood as input, sequencing yielded unpaired chains. Findings and caveats of the study: There was a bias toward anti-spike CD8 responses in VDJdb matching, which missed private and CD4 specificities.

With 3 bases removed from V and 4 bases from J, the gap between germline ends came to 12 bases. The germline V gene has CDR1 DFQATT and CDR2 SNEGSKA (reference sequence). The CDR3 is made up of 13 amino acids. Sequencing was performed on whole blood. This clonotype was obtained from an adult who was a healthcare worker with PCR-confirmed SARS-CoV-2 infection or an uninfected control (not recorded which). The chain couples TRBV20-1 to TRBJ1-2, with a tentative D call TRBD1 (6 bases). CDR3 region: CSASFGRGYGYTF. The CDR3 DNA reads as TGCAGTGCTAGCTTCGGCAGGGGCTATGGCTACACCTTC.